This T cell receptor beta chain was recovered during a study of cytomegalovirus exposure and HLA in healthy donors. Study-level findings and limits: Reportedly, a later analysis found an Asian-associated ancestry cluster had fewer N-insertions than the approximately 670-donor mean. Presence/absence analysis assumed near-uniform sequencing depth across donors. Association of 17,000 or so TCR beta sequences with HLA alleles was found at 0.05 false discovery rate in a later analysis. DRB1 showed the most TCR associations and HLA-C the fewest in a later analysis, as rates varied by HLA locus.

The CDR3 runs 17 residues. V shed 8 bases, J shed 0 bases, and the junction held 13 bases outside the gene matches. Germline assignment: CDR1 SEHNR and CDR2 FQNEAQ (reference sequence). PCR used 60 Vbeta primers and 13 Jbeta primers. The data were produced by immunoSEQ multiplex PCR, yet TCRdb's version contains in-frame clones alone and is incomplete. In the table there are about 160,000 clones, roughly 80% of which are singletons. With regard to this clone: The antigen remains undetermined.

The chain links TRBV7-9 to TRBJ2-3; TRBD2 agrees at 8 bases. The sequence came from a male donor in good health and CMV-seropositive. The sample comprised PBMCs. The CDR3 is CASYAPGGTSSTDTQYF. CDR3 bases: TGTGCCAGCTATGCACCGGGGGGGACTTCTAGCACAGATACGCAGTATTTT.